The 21 T cell receptor beta chains presented below share a single source sample, sequenced in a study of T-cell reconstitution after alpha-beta-depleted transplantation in children. Unique molecular identifiers were built into the TCRbeta library. TCRdb recomputed calls from the PCR reads with MiXCR, one row per CDR3 protein. The sample has some 300,000 distinct CDR3 sequences, over 9.5% seen once. Sample: PBMCs, taken before TCRalphabeta/CD19-depleted stem cell transplant. All receptors come from a boy in the first two years of life with acute myeloid leukemia, due to receive a stem cell transplant.

The chain joins TRBV20-1 to TRBJ2-2, with TRBD2 identical over 9 bases. Germline CDR1 reads DFQATT; CDR2 reads SNEGSKA (reference sequence). There are 18 residues in the CDR3. The V gene end was trimmed by 0 bases and the J gene end by 4 bases; junction bases not matched to a gene: 12. CDR3 bases: TGCAGTGCTAGAGACCTAAGAATAGCGGGAGCAGTCACCGGGGAGCTGTTTTTT. Translating gives CSARDLRIAGAVTGELFF.

This clonotype was picked up a small number of times. The rearrangement joins TRBV20-1 to TRBJ2-5; D is undetermined. Deletions cut 3 bases from V and 0 bases from J, with 8 bases between. CDR3 length: 13 residues. Looked up from germline, CDR1 is DFQATT and CDR2 is SNEGSKA (reference sequence). The CDR3, as DNA: TGCAGTGCTAGCGAGCAGGACCAAGAGACCCAGTACTTC. Amino acid sequence: CSASEQDQETQYF.

This clonotype was recorded at least ten times. The V call is TRBV6-1, the J call TRBJ2-3; D ambiguous. The CDR3 loop spans 15 amino acids. Germline CDR1 and CDR2: MNHNS and SASEGT. Trimming pared 5 bases from V and 1 base from J, leaving 13 bases between. CDR3 DNA: TGTGCCAGCAGTCCTGTAGCCGCCGGCACAGATACGCAGTATTTT. It yields the protein CASSPVAAGTDTQYF.

This clonotype occurred many times. This sequence joins TRBV4-3 and TRBJ2-1; D possibly corresponds to TRBD2 (6 bases). V gave up 1 base and J gave up 6 bases, with 13 bases separating them. Germline lookup yields CDR1 LGHNA and CDR2 YSLEER. This CDR3 spans 15 amino acids. The CDR3 reads CASSQGLGNSNEQFF. In DNA form, the CDR3 reads TGCGCCAGCAGCCAAGGACTAGGGAATTCCAATGAGCAGTTCTTC.

The table lists this clonotype with many counts. The junction does not match germline at one end; this may be a read error. The chain has TRBV4-2 and TRBJ1-6; no firm D call. The CDR3 spans 16 residues. Germline V CDR1 and CDR2: LGHNA, YNFKEQ. The CDR3 reads CASSKEDLDVGSPLHF. CDR3 DNA sequence: TGTGCCAGCAGCAAAGAGGATCTAGACGTAGGTTCACCCCTCCACTTT.

In this sample, this clonotype turned up many times. This chain uses TRBV5-1 with TRBJ2-7, with 9 bases matching TRBD1. CDR1 and CDR2 (germline): SGHRS, YFSETQ. V trimming: 3 bases; J trimming: 5 bases; junction bases outside the gene matches: 6. The CDR3 consists of 14 residues. CDR3 sequence: CASSWPGQGHEQYF. The DNA for the CDR3 is TGCGCCAGCAGCTGGCCGGGACAGGGCCACGAGCAGTACTTC.

This clonotype has only a few counts. The gene calls are TRBV28 and TRBJ1-3; D is unclear. V lost 2 bases and J lost 8, with 16 bases in between. The CDR3 contains 15 residues. The germline CDR1 and CDR2 sequences are MDHEN and SYDVKM. In DNA form, the CDR3 reads TGTGCCAGCAGTTTACCCGGAGAATATAAAGACACCATATATTTT. Its translation: CASSLPGEYKDTIYF.

As to this clonotype: Given a much more abundant clone one base away, this may be a read error. The J gene is TRBJ2-5, the V gene TRBV28; the D gene is possibly TRBD2 (5 bases). Trimming took 10 bases from V and 5 from J, leaving 35 bases between them. The germline V gene encodes CDR1 MDHEN and CDR2 SYDVKM. The CDR3 has 19 residues. CDR3 loop: CAITEEWATRWTQLETQYF. The CDR3 nucleotides read TGTGCCATCACCGAGGAGTGGGCAACCAGATGGACTCAACTTGAGACCCAGTACTTC. The full variable domain, completed using reference TRBV28 and TRBJ2-5, is DVKVTQSSRYLVKRTGEKVFLECVQDMDHENMFWYRQDPGLGLRLIYFSYDVKMKEKGDIPEGYSVSREKKERFSLILESASTNQTSMYLCAITEEWATRWTQLETQYFGPGTRLLVL.

In the case of this clonotype: A much larger clonotype is one base distant, so this may be a read error. The rearrangement joins TRBV3-1 to TRBJ2-3; 7 bases agree with TRBD1. Germline V gene lookup returns CDR1 LGHDT and CDR2 YNNKEL (reference sequence). The CDR3 consists of 17 residues. The CDR3 DNA is TGTGCCACCAGCCAAGAACCGCTGACAGGGTTCACAGATACGCAGTATTTT. Translation: CATSQEPLTGFTDTQYF.

This clonotype came up many times. This sequence joins TRBV7-9 and TRBJ1-6, with TRBD1 as a possible D gene (6 bases). The CDR3 has 15 amino acids. Germline loops: CDR1 SEHNR, CDR2 FQNEAQ (reference sequence). The V gene lost 1 base and the J gene lost 7 bases, with 11 bases spanning the gap. CDR3 sequence reads: CASSLEAGENSPLHF. CDR3 DNA sequence: TGTGCCAGCAGCTTAGAGGCAGGGGAAAATTCACCCCTCCACTTT.

This chain joins TRBV12-3 or TRBV12-4 and TRBJ2-7, with D possibly matching TRBD2 (7 bases). This CDR3 comprises 14 residues. Trimming took off 8 bases at V and 0 bases at J, with 14 bases between the two ends. CDR3: CASGPRGHSYEQYF. CDR3 in DNA: TGTGCCAGCGGGCCGCGGGGGCACTCCTACGAGCAGTACTTC.

Ten or more counts support this clonotype. This sequence joins TRBV5-1 and TRBJ2-7; no definite D call. The CDR3 is 14 residues long. Germline values: CDR1 SGHRS, CDR2 YFSETQ. The V end lost 0 bases, the J end lost 7 bases, and 14 bases lay between the germline ends. CDR3 bases: TGCGCCAGCAGCTTGGCCCTTACCGACTGGGAGCAGTACTTC. It yields the protein CASSLALTDWEQYF. The whole variable domain, filled in from reference TRBV5-1 and TRBJ2-7, reads KAGVTQTPRYLIKTRGQQVTLSCSPISGHRSVSWYQQTPGQGLQFLFEYFSETQRNKGNFPGRFSGRQFSNSRSEMNVSTLELGDSALYLCASSLALTDWEQYFGPGTRLTVT.

Of note for this clonotype: A much larger clonotype is one base distant, so this may be a read error. V is TRBV20-1 and J is TRBJ2-7; the match to TRBD2 covers 7 bases. Germline V gene lookup returns CDR1 DFQATT and CDR2 SNEGSKA (reference sequence). V lost 4 bases, J lost 5 bases, and 11 bases stayed unmatched. The CDR3 extends over 14 amino acids. This chain's CDR3 is CSAKESGTDHEQYF. The CDR3 DNA is TGCAGTGCTAAAGAGAGCGGGACGGACCACGAGCAGTACTTC.

This clonotype was detected only a few times. The gene calls are TRBV18 and TRBJ1-1; 10 positions match TRBD1. CDR3 length: 15 amino acids. The junction had 2 bases not matched to a gene; V was cut back by 4 bases and J by 0 bases. Germline assignment: CDR1 KGHSH and CDR2 LQKENI. CDR3 sequence (DNA): TGTGCCAGCTCACGGGGACAGGGGATGAACACTGAAGCTTTCTTT. Translation: CASSRGQGMNTEAFF.

At least ten counts were recorded for this clonotype. The chain carries TRBV11-2 and TRBJ2-1; D is unclear. The CDR3 is 12 amino acids. V was cut by 3 bases and J by 5 bases, with 5 bases left in between. Germline loops: CDR1 SGHAT, CDR2 FQNNGV. CDR3 loop: CASSFGHNEQFF. CDR3 in DNA: TGTGCCAGCAGCTTTGGCCACAATGAGCAGTTCTTC.

In its sample, this clonotype was seen a few times. The V call is TRBV11-2, the J call TRBJ1-2; perhaps TRBD1 as D (5 bases). Germline V CDR1 and CDR2: SGHAT, FQNNGV. CDR3 length: 14 residues. V lost 5 bases and J 5 bases, leaving 15 bases between the germline ends. CDR3 loop: CASSPYGTAYGYTF. CDR3 bases: TGTGCCAGCAGCCCTTACGGGACTGCGTATGGCTACACCTTC. The entire variable domain, with the rest obtained from reference TRBV11-2 and TRBJ1-2, is as follows: EAGVAQSPRYKIIEKRQSVAFWCNPISGHATLYWYQQILGQGPKLLIQFQNNGVVDDSQLPKDRFSAERLKGVDSTLKIQPAKLEDSAVYLCASSPYGTAYGYTFGSGTRLTVV.

This clonotype was seen at least ten times. The V and J genes are TRBV5-1 and TRBJ2-7, with no clear D. V lost 1 base to trimming and J lost 4 bases, with 12 bases between them. Germline V gene sequence: CDR1 SGHRS, CDR2 YFSETQ. This CDR3 contains 14 residues. CDR3 nucleotide sequence: TGCGCCAGCAGCTTGCCTGAAGGACGATACGAGCAGTACTTC. This encodes CASSLPEGRYEQYF.

This clonotype was seen a few times. This chain joins TRBV7-3 and TRBJ1-6, with no clear D. V lost 0 bases and J lost 8, with 14 bases in between. The CDR3 covers 16 residues. Germline V lookup: CDR1 SGHTA, CDR2 FQGTGA. The CDR3 loop is CASSLTLRGSDSPLHF. The CDR3 nucleotides are TGTGCCAGCAGCTTAACGTTACGGGGATCGGATTCACCCCTCCACTTT.

This clonotype has a count of ten or more. J is TRBJ2-7 and V is TRBV6-1, with 7 bases matching TRBD2. Trimming at V came to 7 bases and at J to 6 bases, leaving 15 bases not matched to a gene. The CDR3 is 15 amino acids. Germline V lookup: CDR1 MNHNS, CDR2 SASEGT. The CDR3 spells CASMDTGTIPFEQYF. The CDR3 nucleotides are TGTGCCAGCATGGATACCGGGACTATCCCCTTCGAGCAGTACTTC.

This clonotype has only a few counts. The gene calls are TRBV28 and TRBJ2-1; D might be TRBD2 (6 bases). This CDR3 has 15 residues. Germline V gives CDR1 MDHEN, CDR2 SYDVKM. V was trimmed by 5 bases and J by 2 bases, leaving 13 bases between them. CDR3 nucleotide sequence: TGTGCCAGCAGTCCTCGACTAGTTACCTACAATGAGCAGTTCTTC. Its translation is CASSPRLVTYNEQFF. The full variable domain, rest sourced from reference TRBV28 and TRBJ2-1, is DVKVTQSSRYLVKRTGEKVFLECVQDMDHENMFWYRQDPGLGLRLIYFSYDVKMKEKGDIPEGYSVSREKKERFSLILESASTNQTSMYLCASSPRLVTYNEQFFGPGTRLTVL.

This clonotype was detected ten times or more. This sequence joins TRBV29-1 and TRBJ2-3; D is perhaps TRBD2 (5 bases). Germline loops: CDR1 SQVTM, CDR2 ANQGSEA. V was shortened by 5 bases and J by 4 bases, with 10 bases between the two germline ends. CDR3 length: 12 amino acids. CDR3 bases: TGCAGCGTTTCCCAAGCGGCAGATACGCAGTATTTT. Its protein is CSVSQAADTQYF.